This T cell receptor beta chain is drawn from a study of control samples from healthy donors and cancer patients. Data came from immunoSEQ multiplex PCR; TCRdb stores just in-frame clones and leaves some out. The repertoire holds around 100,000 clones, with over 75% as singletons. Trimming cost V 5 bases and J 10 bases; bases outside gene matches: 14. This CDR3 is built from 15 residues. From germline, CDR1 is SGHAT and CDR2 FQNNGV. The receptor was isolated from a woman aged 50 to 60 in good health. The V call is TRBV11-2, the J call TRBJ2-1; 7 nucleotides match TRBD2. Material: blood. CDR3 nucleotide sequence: TGTGCCAGCAGCCCAGTAGGAGCGGGATTTCGGGAGCAGTTCTTC. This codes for CASSPVGAGFREQFF.